This section outlines one T cell receptor (beta chain) sequence together with its context. These data come from a study of shared clonotypes between healthy human individuals. Trimming removed 0 bases from V and 3 bases from J, with 9 bases in between. The CDR3 is 14 residues long. Germline lookup yields CDR1 WNHNN and CDR2 SYGVQD (reference sequence). Profiled with immunoSEQ multiplex PCR; TCRdb holds only in-frame clones, not every one. The data contain about 1,500,000 clones, roughly 97% of them singletons. Sequencing was performed on naive CD4+ T cells sorted from blood. Subset here: CD45RA+ positively selected. The chain recombines TRBV10-1 with TRBJ2-7, with a tentative D call TRBD2 (6 bases). The origin of this receptor is a man younger than 40 in good health. CDR3 DNA: TGCGCCAGCAGTGAGTCGCCGGGAGTCTACGAGCAGTACTTC. Translating it yields CASSESPGVYEQYF.